This entry concerns a single T cell receptor (beta chain). The antigen is unknown. The method was immunoSEQ multiplex PCR; TCRdb's version includes in-frame clones alone and lacks a portion of them. The sample lists 60,000 to 70,000 clones, approximately 90% occurring once. This record comes from a study of OX40 agonist ivuxolimab in advanced cancers. Overall study context: An anti-OX40 (CD134) antibody with agonistic activity, ivuxolimab, was administered to patients. The patients received ivuxolimab by intravenous route every 2 weeks at 0.01 to 10 mg/kg.

V lost 8 bases to trimming and J lost 6 bases, with 14 bases between them. Germline V lookup: CDR1 MDHEN, CDR2 SYDVKM. The CDR3 is 13 amino acids. Overall study results and limits: Blood T cells, both CD4+ and CD8+, expanded clonally by week 6 at 0.1 to 3.0 mg/kg. Partial responders at 0.1-3.0 mg/kg showed near-lowest clonal expansion.

The V gene is TRBV28, the J gene TRBJ2-1; D may match TRBD1 or TRBD2 (5 bases each). This sample comprised CD4+ or CD8+ T cells sorted from blood, obtained in a trial of the OX40 agonist ivuxolimab. The sequence was collected from an adult with an advanced solid tumor such as melanoma, head and neck, liver or kidney cancer. The CDR3 region has the DNA TGTGCCAGCCGGTGGGGGATCTCCAATGAGCAGTTCTTC. Amino acid sequence: CASRWGISNEQFF.